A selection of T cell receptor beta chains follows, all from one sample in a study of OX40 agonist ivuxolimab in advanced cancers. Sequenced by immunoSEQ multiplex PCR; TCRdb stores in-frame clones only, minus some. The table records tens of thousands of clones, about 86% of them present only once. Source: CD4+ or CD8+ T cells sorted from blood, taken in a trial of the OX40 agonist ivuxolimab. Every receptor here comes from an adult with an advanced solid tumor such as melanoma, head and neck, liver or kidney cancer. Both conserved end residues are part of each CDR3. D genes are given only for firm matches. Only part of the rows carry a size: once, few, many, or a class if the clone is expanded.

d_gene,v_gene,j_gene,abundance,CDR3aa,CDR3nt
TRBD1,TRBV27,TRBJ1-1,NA,CASSSSGGAHTEAFF,TGTGCCAGCAGTTCCTCAGGGGGCGCACACACTGAAGCTTTCTTT
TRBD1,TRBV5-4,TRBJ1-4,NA,CASSPGQGYGKLFF,TGTGCCAGCAGCCCGGGACAGGGGTACGGAAAACTGTTTTTT
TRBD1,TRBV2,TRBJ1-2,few,CATGRQGALYGYTF,TGTGCCACCGGACGACAGGGGGCCCTGTATGGCTACACCTTC
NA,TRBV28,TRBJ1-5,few,CASRRQTGFSNQPQHF,TGTGCCAGCAGAAGACAAACAGGGTTTAGCAATCAGCCCCAGCATTTT
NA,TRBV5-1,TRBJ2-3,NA,CASSLDASTDTQYF,TGCGCCAGCAGCTTGGATGCATCGACAGATACGCAGTATTTT
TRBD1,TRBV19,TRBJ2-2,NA,CASKETGDTGELFF,TGTGCCAGTAAGGAGACAGGGGACACCGGGGAGCTGTTTTTT
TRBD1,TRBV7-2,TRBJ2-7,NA,CASSRTRDRYYEQYF,TGTGCCAGCAGCCGGACGAGGGACAGGTACTACGAGCAGTACTTC
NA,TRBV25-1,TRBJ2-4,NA,CASSESGTPKNIQYF,TGTGCCAGCAGTGAATCTGGAACTCCCAAAAACATTCAGTACTTC
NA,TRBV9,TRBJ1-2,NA,CASGKTNYGYTF,TGTGCCAGCGGCAAGACTAACTATGGCTACACCTTC
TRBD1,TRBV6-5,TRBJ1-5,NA,CASSPGGYQPQHF,TGTGCCAGCAGCCCAGGGGGCTATCAGCCCCAGCATTTT
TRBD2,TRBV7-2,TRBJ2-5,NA,CASSISSGQETQYF,TGTGCCAGCAGCATCTCTAGCGGCCAAGAGACCCAGTACTTC
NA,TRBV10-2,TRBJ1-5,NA,CASRESRNQPQHF,TGCGCCAGCAGGGAGAGCCGCAATCAGCCCCAGCATTTT
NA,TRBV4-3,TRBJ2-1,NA,CASSQREINEQFF,TGCGCCAGCAGCCAAAGAGAGATAAATGAGCAGTTCTTC
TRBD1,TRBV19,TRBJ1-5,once,CASKATGGHNQPQHF,TGTGCCAGTAAAGCGACAGGGGGCCACAATCAGCCCCAGCATTTT
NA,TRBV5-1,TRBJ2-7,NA,CASSQGSYEQYF,TGCGCCAGCAGCCAAGGCTCCTACGAGCAGTACTTC
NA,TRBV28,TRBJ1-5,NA,CASTSPGRRGPDSWPQHF,TGTGCCAGCACATCCCCCGGCCGGCGGGGACCCGATTCTTGGCCCCAGCATTTT
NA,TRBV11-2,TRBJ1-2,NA,CASSLASGSNYGYTF,TGTGCCAGCAGCTTAGCCTCAGGGTCTAACTATGGCTACACCTTC
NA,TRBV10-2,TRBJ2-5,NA,CASSIQSFQETQYF,TGCGCCAGCAGTATACAGAGTTTCCAAGAGACCCAGTACTTC
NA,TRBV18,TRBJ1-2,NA,CASSGQSNYGYTF,TGTGCCAGCTCAGGACAGTCTAACTATGGCTACACCTTC
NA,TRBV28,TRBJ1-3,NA,CASSWVPQPNSGNTIYF,TGTGCCAGCAGTTGGGTCCCTCAACCGAACTCTGGAAACACCATATATTTT
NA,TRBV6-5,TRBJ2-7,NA,CASRGQEQYF,TGTGCCAGCAGAGGACAGGAGCAGTACTTC
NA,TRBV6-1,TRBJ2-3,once,CASSERGDTQYF,TGTGCCAGCAGTGAAAGGGGAGATACGCAGTATTTT
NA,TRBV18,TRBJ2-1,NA,CASSPPRSSYNEQFF,TGTGCCAGCTCACCACCAAGGAGCTCCTACAATGAGCAGTTCTTC
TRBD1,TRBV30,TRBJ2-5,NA,CAWSGQGVQETQYF,TGTGCCTGGAGTGGACAGGGGGTCCAAGAGACCCAGTACTTC
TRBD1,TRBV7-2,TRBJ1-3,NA,CASSLEGQGNVGSGNTIYF,TGTGCCAGCAGCTTAGAGGGACAGGGTAACGTAGGCTCTGGAAACACCATATATTTT
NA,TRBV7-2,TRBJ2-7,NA,CASSLRLQGTSYEQYF,TGTGCCAGCAGCTTACGGCTACAGGGTACGTCCTACGAGCAGTACTTC
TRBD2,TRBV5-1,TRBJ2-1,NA,CASSWGLGGVNEQFF,TGCGCCAGCAGCTGGGGACTAGGTGGTGTAAATGAGCAGTTCTTC
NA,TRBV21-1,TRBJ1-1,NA,CASSKVAPSRGNTEAFF,TGTGCCAGCAGCAAAGTCGCCCCCTCACGTGGTAACACTGAAGCTTTCTTT
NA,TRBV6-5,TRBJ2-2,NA,CASSYSAVTGELFF,TGTGCCAGCAGTTACTCGGCGGTCACCGGGGAGCTGTTTTTT
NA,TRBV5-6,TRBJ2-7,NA,CASSLPSYGGHISYEQYF,TGTGCCAGCAGCTTGCCCAGCTACGGGGGACACATCTCCTACGAGCAGTACTTC
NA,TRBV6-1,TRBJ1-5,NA,CASRPLGTTNQPQHF,TGTGCCAGCAGGCCCCTGGGGACGACAAATCAGCCCCAGCATTTT
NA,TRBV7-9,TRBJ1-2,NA,CASSLAVGSSNYGYTF,TGTGCCAGCAGCTTAGCGGTCGGCAGTTCTAACTATGGCTACACCTTC
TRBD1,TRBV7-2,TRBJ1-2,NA,CASSLGTGQPYGYTF,TGTGCCAGCAGCCTCGGGACAGGGCAACCCTATGGCTACACCTTC
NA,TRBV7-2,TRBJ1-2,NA,CASSLLRGYTF,TGTGCCAGCAGCTTACTCCGTGGCTACACCTTC